This TCR beta chain appears in the sequencing data of a study of T cell clonotyping in hematopoietic cell transplantation. Notes on this clone: The target antigen is unknown.

Study-wide results and caveats: At the given depth, recipient repertoires were over 97% de novo clonotypes. CD4 and CD8 repertoire contributions could not be separated without sorting.

Sequenced by immunoSEQ multiplex PCR; TCRdb stores in-frame clones only, minus some. Of around 16,000 clones listed, roughly 58% are singletons. Trimming took 3 bases from V and 4 from J, leaving 15 bases between them. This CDR3 has 15 amino acids. CDR1 MGHRA and CDR2 YSYEKL come from the germline V gene. Recipients were bled about 28 days pretransplant and at posttransplant days 30, 100, 180. Sequenced here: PBMCs, sampled 30 days after allogeneic stem cell transplant. The clonotype originates from a male patient aged 45-59 years who had an allogeneic stem cell transplant from an unrelated donor, so T cells may come from the graft donor. Some clones in this sample may be carry-over from other donors' samples. The chain has TRBV4-1 and TRBJ1-1; D remains unclear. CDR3 amino acids: CASSHPQGRSTEAFF. The CDR3 DNA reads as TGCGCCAGCAGCCATCCGCAAGGTCGAAGCACTGAAGCTTTCTTT.